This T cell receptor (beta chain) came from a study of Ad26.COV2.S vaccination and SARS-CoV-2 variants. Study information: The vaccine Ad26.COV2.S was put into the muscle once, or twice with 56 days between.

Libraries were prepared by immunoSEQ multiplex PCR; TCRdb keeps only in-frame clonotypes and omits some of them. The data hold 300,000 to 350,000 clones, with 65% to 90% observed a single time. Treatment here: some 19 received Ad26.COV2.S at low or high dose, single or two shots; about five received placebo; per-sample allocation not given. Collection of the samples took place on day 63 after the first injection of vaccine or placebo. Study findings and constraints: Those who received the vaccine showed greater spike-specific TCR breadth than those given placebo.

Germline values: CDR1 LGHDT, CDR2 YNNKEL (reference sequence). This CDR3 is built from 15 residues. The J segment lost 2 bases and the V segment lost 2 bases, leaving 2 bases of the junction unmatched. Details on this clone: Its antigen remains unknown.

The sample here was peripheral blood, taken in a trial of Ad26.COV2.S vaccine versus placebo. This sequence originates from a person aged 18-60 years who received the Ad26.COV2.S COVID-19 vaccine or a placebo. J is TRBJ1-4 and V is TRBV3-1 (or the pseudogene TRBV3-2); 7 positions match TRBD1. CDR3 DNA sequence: TGTGCCAGCAGCCAATTACAGGGGACTAATGAAAAACTGTTTTTT. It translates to CASSQLQGTNEKLFF.